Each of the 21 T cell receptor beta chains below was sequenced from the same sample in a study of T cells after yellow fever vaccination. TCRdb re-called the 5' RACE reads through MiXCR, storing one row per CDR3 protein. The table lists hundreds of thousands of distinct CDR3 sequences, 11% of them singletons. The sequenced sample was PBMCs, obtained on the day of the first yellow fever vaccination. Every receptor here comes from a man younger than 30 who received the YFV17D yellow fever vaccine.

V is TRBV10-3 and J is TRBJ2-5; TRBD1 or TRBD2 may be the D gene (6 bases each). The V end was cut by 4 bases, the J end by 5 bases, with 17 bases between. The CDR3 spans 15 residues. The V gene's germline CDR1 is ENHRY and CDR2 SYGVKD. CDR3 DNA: TGTGCCATCAGTGCAGTCCACCAAGGGGGGGAGACCCAGTACTTC. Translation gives CAISAVHQGGETQYF.

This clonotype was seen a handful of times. CDR3 in DNA: TGCAGCGCCCGGACAGCCTCATCCCATGGCTACACCTTC. Translation: CSARTASSHGYTF. This chain joins TRBV29-1 and TRBJ1-2, with D perhaps matching TRBD1 (6 bases). V lost 7 bases and J lost 6, with 18 bases in between. Germline lookup yields CDR1 SQVTM and CDR2 ANQGSEA. The CDR3 has 13 residues.

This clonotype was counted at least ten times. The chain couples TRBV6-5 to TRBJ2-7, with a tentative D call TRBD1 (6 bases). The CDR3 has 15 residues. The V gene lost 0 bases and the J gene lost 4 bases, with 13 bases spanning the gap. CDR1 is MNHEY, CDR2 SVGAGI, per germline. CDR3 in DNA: TGTGCCAGCAGTTACTCAGGGACACCGACTTACGAGCAGTACTTC. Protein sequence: CASSYSGTPTYEQYF.

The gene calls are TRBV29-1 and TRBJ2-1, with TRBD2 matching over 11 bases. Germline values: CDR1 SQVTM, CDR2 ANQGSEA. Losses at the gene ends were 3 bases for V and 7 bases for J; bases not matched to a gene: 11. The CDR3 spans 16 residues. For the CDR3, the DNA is TGCAGCGTTGAGGCGGTAGCGGGGGGGCTTAAGAATGAGCAGTTCTTC. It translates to CSVEAVAGGLKNEQFF.

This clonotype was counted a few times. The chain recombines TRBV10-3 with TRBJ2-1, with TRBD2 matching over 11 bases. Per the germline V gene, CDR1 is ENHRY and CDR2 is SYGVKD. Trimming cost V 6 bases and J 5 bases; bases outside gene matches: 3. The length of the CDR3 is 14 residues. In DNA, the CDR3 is TGTGCCATCAGGCTTAGCGGGGGGGACAATGAGCAGTTCTTC. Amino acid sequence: CAIRLSGGDNEQFF.

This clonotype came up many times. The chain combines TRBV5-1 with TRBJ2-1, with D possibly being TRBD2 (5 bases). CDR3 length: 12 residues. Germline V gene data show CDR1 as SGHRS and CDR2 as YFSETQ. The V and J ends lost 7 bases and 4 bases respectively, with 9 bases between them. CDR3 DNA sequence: TGCGCCAGCGGAACGGGGTACAATGAGCAGTTCTTC. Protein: CASGTGYNEQFF. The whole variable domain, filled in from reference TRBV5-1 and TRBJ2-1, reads KAGVTQTPRYLIKTRGQQVTLSCSPISGHRSVSWYQQTPGQGLQFLFEYFSETQRNKGNFPGRFSGRQFSNSRSEMNVSTLELGDSALYLCASGTGYNEQFFGPGTRLTVL.

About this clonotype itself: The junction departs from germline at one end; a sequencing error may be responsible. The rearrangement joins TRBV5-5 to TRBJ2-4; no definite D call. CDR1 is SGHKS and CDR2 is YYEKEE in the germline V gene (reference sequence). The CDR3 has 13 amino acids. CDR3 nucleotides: TGTGCCATGAGCCCCCCGCTCCTCTGGACCCTTTATTTC. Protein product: CAMSPPLLWTLYF.

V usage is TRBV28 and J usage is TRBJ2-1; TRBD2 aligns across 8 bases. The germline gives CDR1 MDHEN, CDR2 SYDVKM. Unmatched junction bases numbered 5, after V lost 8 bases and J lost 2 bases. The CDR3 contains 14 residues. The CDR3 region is CASAPGGAYNEQFF. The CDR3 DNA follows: TGTGCCAGCGCCCCCGGGGGGGCCTACAATGAGCAGTTCTTC.

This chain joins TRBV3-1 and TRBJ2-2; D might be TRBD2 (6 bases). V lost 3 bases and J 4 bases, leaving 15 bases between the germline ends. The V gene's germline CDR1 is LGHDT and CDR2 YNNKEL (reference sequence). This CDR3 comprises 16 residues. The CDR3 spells CASSQRGRGGTGELFF. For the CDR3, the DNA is TGTGCCAGCAGCCAGAGGGGACGGGGAGGCACCGGGGAGCTGTTTTTT.

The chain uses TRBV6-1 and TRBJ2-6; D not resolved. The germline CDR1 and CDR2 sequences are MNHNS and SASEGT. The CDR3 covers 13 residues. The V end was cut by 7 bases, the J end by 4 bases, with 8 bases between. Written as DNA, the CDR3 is TGTGCCAGCATGGTCTCCGGGGCCAACGTCCTGACTTTC. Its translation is CASMVSGANVLTF.

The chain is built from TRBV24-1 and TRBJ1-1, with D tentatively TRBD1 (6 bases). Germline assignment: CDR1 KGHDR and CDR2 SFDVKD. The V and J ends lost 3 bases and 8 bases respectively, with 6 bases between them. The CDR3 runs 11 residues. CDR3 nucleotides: TGTGCCACCAGTGATACAGGGGAAGCTTTCTTT. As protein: CATSDTGEAFF.

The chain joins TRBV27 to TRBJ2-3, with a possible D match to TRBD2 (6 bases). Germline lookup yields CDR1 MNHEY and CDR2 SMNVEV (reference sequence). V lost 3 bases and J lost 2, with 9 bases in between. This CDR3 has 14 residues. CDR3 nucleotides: TGTGCCAGCAGTTTGGCGGGGCACACAGATACGCAGTATTTT. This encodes CASSLAGHTDTQYF.

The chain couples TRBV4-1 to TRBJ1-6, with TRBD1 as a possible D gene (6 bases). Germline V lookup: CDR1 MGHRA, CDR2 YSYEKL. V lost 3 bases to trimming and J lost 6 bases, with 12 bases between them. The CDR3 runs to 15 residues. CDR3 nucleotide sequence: TGCGCCAGCAGCCACGGACAGCCCACTAATTCACCCCTCCACTTT. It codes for CASSHGQPTNSPLHF.

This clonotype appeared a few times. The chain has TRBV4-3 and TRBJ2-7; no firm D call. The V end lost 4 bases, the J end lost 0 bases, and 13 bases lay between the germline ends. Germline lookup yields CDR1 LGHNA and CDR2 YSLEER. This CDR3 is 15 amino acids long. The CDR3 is CASSLLRWGSYEQYF. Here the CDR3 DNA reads TGCGCCAGCAGCCTATTAAGGTGGGGCTCCTACGAGCAGTACTTC.

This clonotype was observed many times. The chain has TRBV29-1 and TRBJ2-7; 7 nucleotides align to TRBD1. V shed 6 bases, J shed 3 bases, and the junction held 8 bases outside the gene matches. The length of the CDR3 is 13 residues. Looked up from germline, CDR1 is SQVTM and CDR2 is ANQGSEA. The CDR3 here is CSVSGQESYEQYF. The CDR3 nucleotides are TGCAGCGTCTCTGGACAGGAGAGCTACGAGCAGTACTTC.

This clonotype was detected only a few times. CDR3: CASSSTGFEQYF. In nucleotides, the CDR3 is TGTGCCAGCAGTTCCACAGGGTTTGAGCAGTACTTC. The chain carries TRBV27 and TRBJ2-7; weak D call: TRBD1 (6 bases). V shed 4 bases and J shed 7 bases, with 11 bases lying between them. In germline, CDR1 is MNHEY, CDR2 SMNVEV (reference sequence). CDR3 size: 12 residues.

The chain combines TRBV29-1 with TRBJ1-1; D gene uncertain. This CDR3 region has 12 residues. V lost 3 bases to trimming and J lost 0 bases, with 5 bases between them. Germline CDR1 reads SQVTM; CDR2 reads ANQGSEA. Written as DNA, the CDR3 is TGCAGCGTTGATGGTCTGAACACTGAAGCTTTCTTT. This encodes CSVDGLNTEAFF. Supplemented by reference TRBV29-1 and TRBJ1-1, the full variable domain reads SAVISQKPSRDICQRGTSLTIQCQVDSQVTMMFWYRQQPGQSLTLIATANQGSEATYESGFVIDKFPISRPNLTFSTLTVSNMSPEDSSIYLCSVDGLNTEAFFGQGTRLTVV.

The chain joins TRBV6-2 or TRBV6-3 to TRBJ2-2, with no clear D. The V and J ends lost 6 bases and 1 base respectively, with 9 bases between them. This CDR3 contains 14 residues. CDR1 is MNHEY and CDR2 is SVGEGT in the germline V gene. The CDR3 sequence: CASSWRGNTGELFF. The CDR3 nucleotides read TGTGCCAGCAGCTGGCGCGGGAACACCGGGGAGCTGTTTTTT.

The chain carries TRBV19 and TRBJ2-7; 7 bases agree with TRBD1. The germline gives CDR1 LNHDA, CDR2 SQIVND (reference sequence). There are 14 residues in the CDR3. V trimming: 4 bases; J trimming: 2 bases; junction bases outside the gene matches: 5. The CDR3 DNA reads TGTGCCAGTAGTAGAACAGGGGTCGCCTACGAGCAGTACTTC. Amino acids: CASSRTGVAYEQYF.

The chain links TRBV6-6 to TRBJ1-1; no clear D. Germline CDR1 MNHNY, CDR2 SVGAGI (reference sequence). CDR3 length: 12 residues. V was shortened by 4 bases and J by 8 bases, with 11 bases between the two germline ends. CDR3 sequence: CASSSQTAEAFF. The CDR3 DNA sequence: TGTGCCAGCAGTTCACAGACTGCCGAAGCTTTCTTT.

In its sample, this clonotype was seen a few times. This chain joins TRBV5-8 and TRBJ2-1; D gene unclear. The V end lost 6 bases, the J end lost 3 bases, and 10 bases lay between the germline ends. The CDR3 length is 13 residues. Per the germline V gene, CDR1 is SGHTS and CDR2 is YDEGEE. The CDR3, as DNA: TGTGCCAGCAACCTGGGATACTACAATGAGCAGTTCTTC. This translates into CASNLGYYNEQFF.